Presented here are 13 T cell receptor beta chains from one specimen sequenced in a study of metastatic and nonmetastatic thyroid tumors. Ahead of thyroid surgery, no patient had received treatment of any kind. TCRdb reanalyzed the PCR reads via MiXCR. Among about 14,000 clones, approximately 28% were seen once, and the ten largest hold around 18%. Material for sequencing was tumor tissue. These receptors were collected from a female donor with papillary thyroid cancer or a benign thyroid nodule (not recorded which). Some clones in this sample may be carry-over from other donors' samples.

This clone rates as medium-sized. The DNA for the CDR3 is TGTGCCAGCAGTGTAAGGGGACAAAATCAGCCCCAGCATTTT. Residues: CASSVRGQNQPQHF. The chain links TRBV2 to TRBJ1-5; a weak D match, TRBD1 (6 bases). This CDR3 is 14 amino acids long. Trimming shortened V by 4 bases and J by 4 bases, and 11 bases separated the two germline ends. Per germline, CDR1 SNHLY and CDR2 FYNNEI.

The chain joins TRBV27 to TRBJ2-7; 10 bases are a match to TRBD2. This CDR3 comprises 13 residues. The J segment lost 4 bases and the V segment lost 4 bases, leaving 1 base of the junction unmatched. Germline CDR1 MNHEY, CDR2 SMNVEV (reference sequence). The CDR3 protein is CASSSSGSYEQYF. CDR3 DNA: TGTGCCAGCAGTTCTAGCGGGAGTTACGAGCAGTACTTC.

By frequency in the sample, this clone is medium-sized. The V call is TRBV20-1, the J call TRBJ1-5; 8 nucleotides align to TRBD1. The CDR3 has 14 amino acids. The germline V gene has CDR1 DFQATT and CDR2 SNEGSKA (reference sequence). Trimming cost V 5 bases and J 3 bases; bases outside gene matches: 6. The CDR3 nucleotides are TGCAGTGCTCGGAGGACAGGGCCCAATCAGCCCCAGCATTTT. Encoded protein: CSARRTGPNQPQHF.

This clone has ten or more counts. The J gene is TRBJ2-3, the V gene TRBV29-1; D is possibly TRBD1 or TRBD2 (5 bases each). This CDR3 contains 14 residues. Looked up from germline, CDR1 is SQVTM and CDR2 is ANQGSEA. The germline V and J ends were trimmed by 8 bases and 0 bases, with 15 bases remaining between them. CDR3 nucleotide sequence: TGCAGCACATGGGACGGATCTAGCACAGATACGCAGTATTTT. Encoded protein: CSTWDGSSTDTQYF.

In its sample, this clone is medium-sized. V and J are TRBV20-1 and TRBJ2-1; TRBD2 aligns across 10 bases. The CDR3 runs to 14 residues. Trimming at V came to 6 bases and at J to 10 bases, leaving 12 bases not matched to a gene. The germline gives CDR1 DFQATT, CDR2 SNEGSKA (reference sequence). CDR3 region: CSAGTSEIRGEQFF. The CDR3, as DNA: TGCAGTGCGGGGACTAGCGAGATCCGGGGGGAGCAGTTCTTC.

The rearrangement joins TRBV19 to TRBJ1-1; 9 nucleotides line up with TRBD1. The V segment lost 6 bases and the J segment 4 bases; nucleotides outside the gene matches: 3. Germline CDR1 reads LNHDA; CDR2 reads SQIVND (reference sequence). The CDR3 contains 13 residues. The CDR3 DNA sequence: TGTGCCAGTAGAGGGACAGGGCTCACTGAAGCTTTCTTT. Its translation: CASRGTGLTEAFF.

In this sample, this clone turned up a few times. V and J are TRBV28 and TRBJ1-4; TRBD1 aligns across 7 bases. The CDR3 is 15 residues long. The V and J ends lost 3 bases and 3 bases, in that order; junction bases with no gene match: 4. From germline, CDR1 is MDHEN and CDR2 SYDVKM. As DNA, the CDR3 is TGTGCCAGCAGTTTTGAACAGGGGTCTAATGAAAAACTGTTTTTT. Translated: CASSFEQGSNEKLFF.

This chain links TRBV6-2 or TRBV6-3 with TRBJ1-1, with D possibly being TRBD1 (5 bases). Between the trimmed V and J ends, which lost 7 bases and 5 bases, there was a span of 23 bases. Germline V gene data show CDR1 as MNHEY and CDR2 as SVGEGT. CDR3 size: 16 residues. CDR3 sequence reads: CASIKSRGEGRTEAFF. The CDR3 DNA reads TGTGCCAGCATCAAAAGTCGGGGGGAGGGGAGAACTGAAGCTTTCTTT.

About this clone itself: One end of the junction fails to match germline, which may point to a read error. This same CDR3 is encoded by further DNA sequences in the sample. J is TRBJ2-3 and V is TRBV4-1; D is undetermined. Germline-derived CDR1 and CDR2 are MGHRA and YSYEKL. This CDR3 has 15 amino acids. The CDR3 DNA follows: TGTGCCAGCAGCCAAGTACCGGCCACCACAGATACGCAGTATTTT. Amino acid sequence: CASSQVPATTDTQYF.

This sequence joins TRBV19 and TRBJ2-5, with 10 positions matching TRBD1. Germline V gene sequence: CDR1 LNHDA, CDR2 SQIVND (reference sequence). The CDR3 covers 15 residues. J lost 0 bases, V lost 5 bases, and 3 bases had no gene match. CDR3 sequence: CASSRGQGYQETQYF. The CDR3 DNA reads as TGTGCCAGTAGTCGGGGACAGGGGTACCAAGAGACCCAGTACTTC.

The chain links TRBV7-2 to TRBJ2-7, with 9 bases identical to TRBD2. With 2 bases clipped from V and 1 base from J, the junction kept 21 bases outside the gene matches. Germline V CDR1 and CDR2: SGHTA, FQGNSA. The CDR3 has 21 amino acids. The CDR3: CASSLLGPGTSSFRFSYEQYF. CDR3 in DNA: TGTGCCAGCAGCTTATTAGGCCCGGGGACTAGCTCGTTTCGGTTTTCCTACGAGCAGTACTTC.

By sample fraction, this clone is large (0.1 to 1%). Distinct nucleotide sequences in the sample also encode this CDR3. CDR3: CASSLSSLNEQYF. CDR3 DNA: TGTGCCAGCAGCTTATCCAGTCTTAACGAGCAGTACTTC. This chain links TRBV11-2 with TRBJ2-7, with no clear D. Trimming cost V 2 bases and J 5 bases, with 10 bases left between them. This CDR3 is built from 13 residues. The germline V gene has CDR1 SGHAT and CDR2 FQNNGV.

The chain recombines TRBV15 with TRBJ2-5; a weak D match, TRBD2 (5 bases). Germline assignment: CDR1 LNHNV and CDR2 YYDKDF (reference sequence). The germline V and J ends were trimmed by 5 bases and 5 bases, with 15 bases remaining between them. The CDR3 totals 14 residues. The CDR3 protein is CATSGGPGRETQYF. As DNA, the CDR3 is TGTGCCACCAGCGGAGGCCCGGGCCGGGAGACCCAGTACTTC. The full variable domain, its missing parts supplied by reference TRBV15 and TRBJ2-5, is DAMVIQNPRYQVTQFGKPVTLSCSQTLNHNVMYWYQQKSSQAPKLLFHYYDKDFNNEADTPDNFQSRRPNTSFCFLDIRSPGLGDTAMYLCATSGGPGRETQYFGPGTRLLVL.